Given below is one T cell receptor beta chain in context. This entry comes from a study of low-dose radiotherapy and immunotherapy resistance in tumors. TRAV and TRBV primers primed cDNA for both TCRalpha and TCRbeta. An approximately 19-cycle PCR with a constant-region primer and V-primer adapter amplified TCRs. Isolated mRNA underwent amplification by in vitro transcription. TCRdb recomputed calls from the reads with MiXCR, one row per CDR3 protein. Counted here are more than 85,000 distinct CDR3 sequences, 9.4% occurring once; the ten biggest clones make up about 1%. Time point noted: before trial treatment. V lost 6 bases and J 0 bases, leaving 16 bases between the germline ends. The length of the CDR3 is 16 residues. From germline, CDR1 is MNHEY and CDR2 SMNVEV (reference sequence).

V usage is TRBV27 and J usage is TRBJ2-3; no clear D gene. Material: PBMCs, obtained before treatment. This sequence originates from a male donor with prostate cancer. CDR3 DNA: TGTGCCAGCAGGGTTAAACAGTATGCTAGCACAGATACGCAGTATTTT. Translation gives CASRVKQYASTDTQYF.